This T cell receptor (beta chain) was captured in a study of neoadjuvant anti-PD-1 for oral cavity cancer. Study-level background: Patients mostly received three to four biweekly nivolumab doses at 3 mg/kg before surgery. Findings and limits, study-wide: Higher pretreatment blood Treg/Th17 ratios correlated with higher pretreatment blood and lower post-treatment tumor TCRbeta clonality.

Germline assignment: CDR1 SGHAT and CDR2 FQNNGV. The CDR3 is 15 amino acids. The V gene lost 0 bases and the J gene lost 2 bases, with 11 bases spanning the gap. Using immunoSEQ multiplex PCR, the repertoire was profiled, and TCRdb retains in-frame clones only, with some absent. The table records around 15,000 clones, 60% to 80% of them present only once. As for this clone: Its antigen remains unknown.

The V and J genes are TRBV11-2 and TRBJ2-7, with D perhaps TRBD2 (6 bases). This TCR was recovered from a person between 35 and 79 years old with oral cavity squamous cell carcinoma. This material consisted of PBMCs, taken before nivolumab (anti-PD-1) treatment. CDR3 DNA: TGTGCCAGCAGCTTAGACGGGAGAGTCACCTACGAGCAGTACTTC. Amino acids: CASSLDGRVTYEQYF. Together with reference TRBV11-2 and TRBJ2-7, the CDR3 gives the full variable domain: EAGVAQSPRYKIIEKRQSVAFWCNPISGHATLYWYQQILGQGPKLLIQFQNNGVVDDSQLPKDRFSAERLKGVDSTLKIQPAKLEDSAVYLCASSLDGRVTYEQYFGPGTRLTVT.